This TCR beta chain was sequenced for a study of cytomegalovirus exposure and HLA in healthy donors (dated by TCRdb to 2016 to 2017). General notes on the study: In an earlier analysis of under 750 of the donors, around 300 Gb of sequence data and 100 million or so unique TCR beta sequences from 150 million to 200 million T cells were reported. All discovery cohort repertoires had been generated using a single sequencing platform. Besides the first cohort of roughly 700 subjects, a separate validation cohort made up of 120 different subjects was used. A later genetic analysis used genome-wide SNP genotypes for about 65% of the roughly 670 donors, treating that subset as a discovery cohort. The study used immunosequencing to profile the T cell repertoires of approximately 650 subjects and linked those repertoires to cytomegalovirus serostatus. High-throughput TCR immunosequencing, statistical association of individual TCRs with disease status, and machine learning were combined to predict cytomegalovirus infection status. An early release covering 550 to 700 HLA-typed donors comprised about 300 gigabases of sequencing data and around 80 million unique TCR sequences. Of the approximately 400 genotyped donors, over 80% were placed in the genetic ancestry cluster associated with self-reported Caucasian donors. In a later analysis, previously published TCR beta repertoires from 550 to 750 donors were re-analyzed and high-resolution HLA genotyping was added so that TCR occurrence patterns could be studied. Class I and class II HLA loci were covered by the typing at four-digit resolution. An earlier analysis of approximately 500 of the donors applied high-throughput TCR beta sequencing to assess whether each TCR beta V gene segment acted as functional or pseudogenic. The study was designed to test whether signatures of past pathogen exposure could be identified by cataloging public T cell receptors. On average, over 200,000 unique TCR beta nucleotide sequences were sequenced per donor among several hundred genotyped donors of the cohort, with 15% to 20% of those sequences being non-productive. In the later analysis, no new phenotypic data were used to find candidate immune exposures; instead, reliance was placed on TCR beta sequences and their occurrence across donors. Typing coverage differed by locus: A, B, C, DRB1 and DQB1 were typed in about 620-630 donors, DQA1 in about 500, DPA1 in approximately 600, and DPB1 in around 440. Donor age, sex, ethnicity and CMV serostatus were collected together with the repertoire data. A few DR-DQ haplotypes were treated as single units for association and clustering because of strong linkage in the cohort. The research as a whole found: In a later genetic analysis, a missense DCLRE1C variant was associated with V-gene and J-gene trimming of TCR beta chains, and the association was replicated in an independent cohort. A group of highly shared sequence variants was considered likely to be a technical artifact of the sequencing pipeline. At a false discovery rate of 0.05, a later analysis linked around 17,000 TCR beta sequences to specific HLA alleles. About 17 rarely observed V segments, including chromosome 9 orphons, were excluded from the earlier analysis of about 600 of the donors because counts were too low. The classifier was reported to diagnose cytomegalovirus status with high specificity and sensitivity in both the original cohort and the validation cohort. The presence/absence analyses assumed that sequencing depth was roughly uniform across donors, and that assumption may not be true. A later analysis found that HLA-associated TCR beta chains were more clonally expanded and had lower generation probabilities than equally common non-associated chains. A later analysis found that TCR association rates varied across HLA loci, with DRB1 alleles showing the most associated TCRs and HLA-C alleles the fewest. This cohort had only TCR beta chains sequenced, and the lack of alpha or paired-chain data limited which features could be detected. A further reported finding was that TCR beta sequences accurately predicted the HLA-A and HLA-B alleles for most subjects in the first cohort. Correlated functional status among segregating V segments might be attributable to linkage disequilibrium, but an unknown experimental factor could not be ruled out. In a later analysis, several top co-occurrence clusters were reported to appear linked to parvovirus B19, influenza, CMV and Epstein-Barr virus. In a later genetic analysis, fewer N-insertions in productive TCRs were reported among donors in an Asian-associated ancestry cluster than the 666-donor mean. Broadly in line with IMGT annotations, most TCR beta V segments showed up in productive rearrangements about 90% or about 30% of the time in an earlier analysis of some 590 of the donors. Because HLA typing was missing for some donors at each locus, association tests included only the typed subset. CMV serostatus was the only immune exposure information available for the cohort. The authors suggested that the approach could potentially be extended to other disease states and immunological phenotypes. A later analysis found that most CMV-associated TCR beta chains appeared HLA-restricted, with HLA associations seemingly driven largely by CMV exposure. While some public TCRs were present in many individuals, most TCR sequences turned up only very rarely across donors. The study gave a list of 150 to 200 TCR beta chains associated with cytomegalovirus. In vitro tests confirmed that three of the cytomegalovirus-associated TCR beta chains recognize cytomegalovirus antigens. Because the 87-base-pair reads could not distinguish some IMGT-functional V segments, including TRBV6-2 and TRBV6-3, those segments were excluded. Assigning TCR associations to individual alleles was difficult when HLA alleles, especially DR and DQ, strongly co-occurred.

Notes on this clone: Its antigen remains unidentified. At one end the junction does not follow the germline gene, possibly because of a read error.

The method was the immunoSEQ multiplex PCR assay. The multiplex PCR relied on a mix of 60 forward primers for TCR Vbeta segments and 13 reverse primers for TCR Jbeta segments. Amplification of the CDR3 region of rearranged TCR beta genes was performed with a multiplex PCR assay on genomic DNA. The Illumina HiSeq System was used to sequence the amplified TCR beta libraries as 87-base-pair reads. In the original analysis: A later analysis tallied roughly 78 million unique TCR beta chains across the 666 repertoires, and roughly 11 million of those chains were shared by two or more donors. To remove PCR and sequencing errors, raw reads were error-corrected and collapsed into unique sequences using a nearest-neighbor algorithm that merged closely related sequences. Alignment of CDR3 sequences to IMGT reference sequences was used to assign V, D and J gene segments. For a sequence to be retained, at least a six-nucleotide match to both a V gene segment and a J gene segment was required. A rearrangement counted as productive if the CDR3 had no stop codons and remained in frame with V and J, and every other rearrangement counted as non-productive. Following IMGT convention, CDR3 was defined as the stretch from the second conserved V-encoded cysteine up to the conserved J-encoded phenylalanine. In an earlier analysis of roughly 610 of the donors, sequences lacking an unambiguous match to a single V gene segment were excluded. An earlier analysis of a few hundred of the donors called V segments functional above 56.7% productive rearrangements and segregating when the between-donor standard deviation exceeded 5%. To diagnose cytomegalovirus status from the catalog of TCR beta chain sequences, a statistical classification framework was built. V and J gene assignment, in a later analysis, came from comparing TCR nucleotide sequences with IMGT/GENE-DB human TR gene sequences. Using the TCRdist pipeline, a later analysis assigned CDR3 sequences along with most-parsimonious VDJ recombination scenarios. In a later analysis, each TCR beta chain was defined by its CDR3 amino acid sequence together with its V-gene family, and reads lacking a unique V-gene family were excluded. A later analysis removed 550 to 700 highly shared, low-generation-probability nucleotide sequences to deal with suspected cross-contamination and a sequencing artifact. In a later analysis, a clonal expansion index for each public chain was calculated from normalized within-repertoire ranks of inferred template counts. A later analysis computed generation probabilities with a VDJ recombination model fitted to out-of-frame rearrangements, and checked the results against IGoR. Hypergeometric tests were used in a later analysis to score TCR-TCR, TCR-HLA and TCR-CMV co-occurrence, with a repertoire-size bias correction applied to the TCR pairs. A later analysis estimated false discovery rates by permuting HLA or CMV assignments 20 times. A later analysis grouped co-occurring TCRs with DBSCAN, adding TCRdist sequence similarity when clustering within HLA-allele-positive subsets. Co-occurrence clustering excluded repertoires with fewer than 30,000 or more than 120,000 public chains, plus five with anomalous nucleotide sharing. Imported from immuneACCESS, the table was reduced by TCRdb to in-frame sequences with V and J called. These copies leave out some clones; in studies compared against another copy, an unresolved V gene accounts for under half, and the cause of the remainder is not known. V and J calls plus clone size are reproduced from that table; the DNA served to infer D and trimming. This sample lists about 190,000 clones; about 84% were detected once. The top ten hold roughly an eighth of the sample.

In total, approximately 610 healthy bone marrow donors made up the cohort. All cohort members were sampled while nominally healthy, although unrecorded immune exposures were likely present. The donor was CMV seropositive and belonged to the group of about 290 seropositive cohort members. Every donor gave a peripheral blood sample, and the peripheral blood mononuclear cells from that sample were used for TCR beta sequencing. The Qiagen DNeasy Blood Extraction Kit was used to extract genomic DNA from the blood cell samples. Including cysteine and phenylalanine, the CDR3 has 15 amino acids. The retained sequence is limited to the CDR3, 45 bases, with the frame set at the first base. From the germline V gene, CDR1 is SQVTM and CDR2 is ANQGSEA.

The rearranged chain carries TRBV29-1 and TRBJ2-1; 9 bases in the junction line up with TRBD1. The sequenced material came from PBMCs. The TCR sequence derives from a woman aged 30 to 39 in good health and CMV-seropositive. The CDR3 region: CSVEAGQGIYNEQFF. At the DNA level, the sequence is TGCAGCGTAGAAGCCGGACAGGGGATATACAATGAGCAGTTCTTC.